Below, 12 T cell receptor beta chains from the same sample are listed, as sequenced in a study of human CD8 memory T cell subsets. Libraries for TCR beta were constructed using UMI-labeled 5' RACE. For each CDR3 protein, TCRdb gives one entry from its re-call of the 5' RACE reads, without DNA. Its table lists about 6,200 distinct CDR3 sequences. Input material: CD8+ effector memory T cells (TEM) sorted from PBMCs. Sample subset: effector memory CD8 T cells, CCR7- CD45RO+ CD95+. The receptors originated from a human donor in good health.

The CDR3: CASSIASPPGAYGYTF. The rearrangement links TRBV27 to TRBJ1-2; TCRdb designates TRBD1, a call that cannot be tested without DNA. Germline lookup yields CDR1 MNHEY and CDR2 SMNVEV (reference sequence). This CDR3 is 16 amino acids long.

V usage is TRBV5-4 and J usage is TRBJ2-3; TCRdb gives TRBD2 as the D gene, but with no DNA this cannot be confirmed. The CDR3 is made up of 15 amino acids. Germline loops: CDR1 SGHNT, CDR2 YYREEE (reference sequence). The CDR3 loop reads CASSSSGGAADTQYF.

This chain connects TRBV9 to TRBJ2-5. This CDR3 spans 14 amino acids. Per germline, CDR1 SGDLS and CDR2 YYNGEE. The CDR3 sequence: CASSEVPTEETQYF.

This sequence joins TRBV5-1 and TRBJ2-1; TCRdb names TRBD2, which stays unverified in the absence of DNA. The germline CDR1 and CDR2 sequences are SGHRS and YFSETQ. This CDR3 contains 15 residues. CDR3 residues: CASRGTYSVSNEQFF.

This chain links TRBV28 with TRBJ1-1; TCRdb gives TRBD1 as the D gene, but with no DNA this cannot be confirmed. CDR3 length equals 14 residues. The germline gives CDR1 MDHEN, CDR2 SYDVKM. CDR3 sequence reads: CASIRDREVTEAFF.

The V and J genes are TRBV20-1 and TRBJ2-1. Germline V gene data show CDR1 as DFQATT and CDR2 as SNEGSKA (reference sequence). The CDR3 consists of 13 residues. The CDR3 here is CSARVVGSNEQFF.

The chain has TRBV4-1 and TRBJ2-7. The CDR3 is made up of 14 amino acids. Germline-derived CDR1 and CDR2 are MGHRA and YSYEKL. CDR3 sequence reads: CASSQDEFGYEQYF.

The chain carries TRBV7-8 and TRBJ2-3. This CDR3 contains 12 residues. Germline assignment: CDR1 SGHVS and CDR2 FQNEAQ. CDR3 region: CASSFITDTQYF.

The rearrangement links TRBV9 to TRBJ1-1. CDR3 length: 16 amino acids. Looked up from germline, CDR1 is SGDLS and CDR2 is YYNGEE. CDR3 sequence: CASSVATSTDPPQAFF. The full variable domain, with the rest looked up from reference TRBV9 and TRBJ1-1, is DSGVTQTPKHLITATGQRVTLRCSPRSGDLSVYWYQQSLDQGLQFLIQYYNGEERAKGNILERFSAQQFPDLHSELNLSSLELGDSALYFCASSVATSTDPPQAFFGQGTRLTVV.

J is TRBJ2-7 and V is TRBV6-2 or TRBV6-3; the TCRdb D gene call, TRBD1, has no DNA to confirm it. In germline, CDR1 is MNHEY, CDR2 SVGEGT. The length of the CDR3 is 14 residues. The CDR3 region is CASSFLTESYEQYF.

V usage is TRBV15 and J usage is TRBJ2-5. The CDR3 covers 13 residues. Germline CDR1 is LNHNV and CDR2 is YYDKDF (reference sequence). The CDR3 is CATRESGRETQYF. Full variable domain (outside the CDR3, taken from reference TRBV15 and TRBJ2-5): DAMVIQNPRYQVTQFGKPVTLSCSQTLNHNVMYWYQQKSSQAPKLLFHYYDKDFNNEADTPDNFQSRRPNTSFCFLDIRSPGLGDTAMYLCATRESGRETQYFGPGTRLLVL.

This clonotype is identified as medium-sized (0.01 to 0.1%) from frequency. The chain joins TRBV28 to TRBJ2-1. This CDR3 contains 15 residues. Per the germline V gene, CDR1 is MDHEN and CDR2 is SYDVKM. The CDR3 sequence: CASRREESSYNEQFF.